This entry concerns a single T cell receptor (beta chain). Its target is not known. A multiplex PCR was run with 60 Vbeta primers and 13 Jbeta primers. The table came from immunoSEQ multiplex PCR; TCRdb's copy has only in-frame clones and leaves some out. Among around 300,000 clones, just over 70% were seen once, and the ten largest hold approximately 2.3%. This entry comes from a study of cytomegalovirus exposure and HLA in healthy donors. Study-wide findings and caveats: Links to common viral pathogens appeared, in a later analysis, for several of the most significant clusters. It was shown in a later analysis that HLA-associated TCR beta chains were more clonally expanded than other, equally common chains.

The TCR comes from a female donor in good health and CMV-seronegative. The material sequenced was PBMCs.

CDR3 nucleotides: TGTGCCAGCAGCGATAGGGACAGTGCGAGGGGCGGAAACACCATATATTTT. Protein: CASSDRDSARGGNTIYF. The chain joins TRBV9 to TRBJ1-3, with TRBD1 identical over 7 bases. J gave up 4 bases and V 3 bases, and 13 bases lay outside the gene matches. Germline values: CDR1 SGDLS, CDR2 YYNGEE. The CDR3 consists of 17 residues. The full variable domain, completed using reference TRBV9 and TRBJ1-3, is DSGVTQTPKHLITATGQRVTLRCSPRSGDLSVYWYQQSLDQGLQFLIQYYNGEERAKGNILERFSAQQFPDLHSELNLSSLELGDSALYFCASSDRDSARGGNTIYFGEGSWLTVV.